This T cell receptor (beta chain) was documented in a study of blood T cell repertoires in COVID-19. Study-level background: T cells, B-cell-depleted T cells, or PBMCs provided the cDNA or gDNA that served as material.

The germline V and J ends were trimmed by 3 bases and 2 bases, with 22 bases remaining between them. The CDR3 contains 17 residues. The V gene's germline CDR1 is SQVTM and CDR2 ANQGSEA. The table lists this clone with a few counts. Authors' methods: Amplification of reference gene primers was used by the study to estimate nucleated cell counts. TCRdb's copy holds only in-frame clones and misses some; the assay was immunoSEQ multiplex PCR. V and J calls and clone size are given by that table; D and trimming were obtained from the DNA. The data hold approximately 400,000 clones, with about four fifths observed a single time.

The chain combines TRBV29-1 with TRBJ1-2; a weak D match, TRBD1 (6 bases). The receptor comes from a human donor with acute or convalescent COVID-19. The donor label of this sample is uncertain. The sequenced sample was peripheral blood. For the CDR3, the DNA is TGCAGCGTTGAGAGTTTAGGGGGAAATTGGGGAAACTATGGCTACACCTTC. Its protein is CSVESLGGNWGNYGYTF.